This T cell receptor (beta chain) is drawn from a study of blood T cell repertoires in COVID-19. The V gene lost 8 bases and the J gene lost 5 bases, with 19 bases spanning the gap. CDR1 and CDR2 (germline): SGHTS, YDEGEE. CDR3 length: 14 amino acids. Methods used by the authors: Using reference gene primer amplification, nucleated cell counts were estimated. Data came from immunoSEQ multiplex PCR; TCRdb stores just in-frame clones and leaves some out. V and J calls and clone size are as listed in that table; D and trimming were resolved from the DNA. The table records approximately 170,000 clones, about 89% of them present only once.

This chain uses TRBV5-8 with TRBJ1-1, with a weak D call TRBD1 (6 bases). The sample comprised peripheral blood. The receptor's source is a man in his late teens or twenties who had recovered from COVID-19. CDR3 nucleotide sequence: TGTGCCAGTTTCAGGGGCAGGACCTTGACTGAAGCTTTCTTT. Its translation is CASFRGRTLTEAFF.